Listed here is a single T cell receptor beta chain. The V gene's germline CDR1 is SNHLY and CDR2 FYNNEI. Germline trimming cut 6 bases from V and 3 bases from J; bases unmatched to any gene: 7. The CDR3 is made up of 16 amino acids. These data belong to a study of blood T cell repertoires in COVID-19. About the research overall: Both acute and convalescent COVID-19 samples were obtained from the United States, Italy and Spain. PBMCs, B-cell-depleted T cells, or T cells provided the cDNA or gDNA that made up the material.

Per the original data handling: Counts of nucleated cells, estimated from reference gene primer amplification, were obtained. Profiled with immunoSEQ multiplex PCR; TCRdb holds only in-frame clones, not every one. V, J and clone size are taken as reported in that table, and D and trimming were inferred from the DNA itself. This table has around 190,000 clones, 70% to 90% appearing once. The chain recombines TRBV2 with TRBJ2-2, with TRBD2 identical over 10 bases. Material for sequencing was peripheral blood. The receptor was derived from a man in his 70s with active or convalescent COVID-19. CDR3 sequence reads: CASRNPGLAHTGELFF. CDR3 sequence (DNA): TGTGCCAGCAGAAATCCGGGACTAGCGCACACCGGGGAGCTGTTTTTT.